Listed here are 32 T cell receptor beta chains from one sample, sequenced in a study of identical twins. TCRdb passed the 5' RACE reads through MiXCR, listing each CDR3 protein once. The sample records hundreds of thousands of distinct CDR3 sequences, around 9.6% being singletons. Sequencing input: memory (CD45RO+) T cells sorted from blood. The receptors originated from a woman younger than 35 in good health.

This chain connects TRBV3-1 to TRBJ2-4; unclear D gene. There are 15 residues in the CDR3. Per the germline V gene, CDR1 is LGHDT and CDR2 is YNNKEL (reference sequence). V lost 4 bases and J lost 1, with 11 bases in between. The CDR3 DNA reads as TGTGCCAGCAGCCGATTAACTGGGGCCAAAAACATTCAGTACTTC. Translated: CASSRLTGAKNIQYF.

CDR3 sequence: CASSLTSPPTRYSTDTQYF. The DNA of the CDR3 is TGTGCCAGCAGCTTAACTAGCCCCCCAACTAGGTACTCTACAGATACGCAGTATTTT. J is TRBJ2-3 and V is TRBV7-3; D perhaps matches TRBD2 (5 bases). This CDR3 has 19 residues. V was shortened by 0 bases and J by 3 bases, with 22 bases between the two germline ends. Germline CDR1 SGHTA, CDR2 FQGTGA.

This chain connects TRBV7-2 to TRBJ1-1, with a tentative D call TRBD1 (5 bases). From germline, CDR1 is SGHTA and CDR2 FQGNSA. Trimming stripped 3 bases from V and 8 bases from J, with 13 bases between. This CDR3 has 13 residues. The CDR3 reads CASSFRQLGEAFF. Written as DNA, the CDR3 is TGTGCCAGCAGCTTCCGACAGCTTGGGGAAGCTTTCTTT. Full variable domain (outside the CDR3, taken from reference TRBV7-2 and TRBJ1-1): GAGVSQSPSNKVTEKGKDVELRCDPISGHTALYWYRQSLGQGLEFLIYFQGNSAPDKSGLPSDRFSAERTGGSVSTLTIQRTQQEDSAVYLCASSFRQLGEAFFGQGTRLTVV.

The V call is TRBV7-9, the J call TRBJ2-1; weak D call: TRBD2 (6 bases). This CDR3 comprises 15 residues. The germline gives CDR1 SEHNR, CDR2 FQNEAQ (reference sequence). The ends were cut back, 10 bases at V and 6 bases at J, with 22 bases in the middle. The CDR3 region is CAIAEGGGDLNEQFF. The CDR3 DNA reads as TGTGCCATTGCGGAGGGCGGCGGGGACCTCAATGAGCAGTTCTTC. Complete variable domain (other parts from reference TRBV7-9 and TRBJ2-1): DTGVSQNPRHKITKRGQNVTFRCDPISEHNRLYWYRQTLGQGPEFLTYFQNEAQLEKSRLLSDRFSAERPKGSFSTLEIQRTEQGDSAMYLCAIAEGGGDLNEQFFGPGTRLTVL.

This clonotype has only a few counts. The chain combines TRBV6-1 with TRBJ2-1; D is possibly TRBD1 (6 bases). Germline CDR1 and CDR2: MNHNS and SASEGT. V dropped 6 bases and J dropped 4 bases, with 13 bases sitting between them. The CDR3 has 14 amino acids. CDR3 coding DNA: TGTGCCAGCAGGGGGGCTGCCACTTACAATGAGCAGTTCTTC. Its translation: CASRGAATYNEQFF.

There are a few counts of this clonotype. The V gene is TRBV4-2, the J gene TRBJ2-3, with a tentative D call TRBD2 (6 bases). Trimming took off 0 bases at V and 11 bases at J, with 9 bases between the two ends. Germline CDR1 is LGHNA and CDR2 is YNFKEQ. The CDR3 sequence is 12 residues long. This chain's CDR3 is CASSQEREGQYF. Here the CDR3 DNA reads TGTGCCAGCAGCCAAGAGCGGGAAGGGCAGTATTTT.

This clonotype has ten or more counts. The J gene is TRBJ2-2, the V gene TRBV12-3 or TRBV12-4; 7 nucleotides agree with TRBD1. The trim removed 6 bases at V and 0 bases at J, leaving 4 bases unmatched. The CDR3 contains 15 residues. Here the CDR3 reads CASRGTASNTGELFF. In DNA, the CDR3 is TGTGCCAGCAGGGGGACAGCCTCGAACACCGGGGAGCTGTTTTTT.

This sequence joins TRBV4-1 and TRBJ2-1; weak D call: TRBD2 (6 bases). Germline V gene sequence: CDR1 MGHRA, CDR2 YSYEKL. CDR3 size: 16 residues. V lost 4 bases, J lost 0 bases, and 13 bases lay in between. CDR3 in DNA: TGCGCCAGCAGCCGAGCCCACGGGAGCTCCTACAATGAGCAGTTCTTC. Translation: CASSRAHGSSYNEQFF.

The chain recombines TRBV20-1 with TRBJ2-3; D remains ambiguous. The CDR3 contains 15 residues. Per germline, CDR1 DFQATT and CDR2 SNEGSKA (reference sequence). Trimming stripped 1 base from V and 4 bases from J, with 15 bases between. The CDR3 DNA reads TGCAGTGCTAGAGGGGTCCCACAAGGGCCAGATACGCAGTATTTT. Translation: CSARGVPQGPDTQYF.

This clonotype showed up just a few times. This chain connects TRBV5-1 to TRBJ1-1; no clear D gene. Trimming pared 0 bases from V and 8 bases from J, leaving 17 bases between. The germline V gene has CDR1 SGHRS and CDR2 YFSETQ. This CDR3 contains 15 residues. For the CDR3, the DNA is TGCGCCAGCAGCTTGGGTCCTGGGCGGGAGAAGGAAGCTTTCTTT. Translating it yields CASSLGPGREKEAFF. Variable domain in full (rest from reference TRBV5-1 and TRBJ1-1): KAGVTQTPRYLIKTRGQQVTLSCSPISGHRSVSWYQQTPGQGLQFLFEYFSETQRNKGNFPGRFSGRQFSNSRSEMNVSTLELGDSALYLCASSLGPGREKEAFFGQGTRLTVV.

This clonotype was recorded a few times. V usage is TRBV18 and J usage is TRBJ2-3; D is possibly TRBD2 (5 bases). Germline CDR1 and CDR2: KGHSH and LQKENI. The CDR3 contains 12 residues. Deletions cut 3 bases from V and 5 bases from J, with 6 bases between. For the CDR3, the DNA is TGTGCCAGCTCACCGCGGGTAGATACGCAGTATTTT. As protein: CASSPRVDTQYF.

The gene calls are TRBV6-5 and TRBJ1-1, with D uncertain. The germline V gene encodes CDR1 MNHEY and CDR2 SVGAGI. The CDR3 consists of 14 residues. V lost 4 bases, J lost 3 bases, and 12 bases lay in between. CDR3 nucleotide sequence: TGTGCCAGCAGTTCTTGGGTGGTGGACACTGAAGCTTTCTTT. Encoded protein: CASSSWVVDTEAFF.

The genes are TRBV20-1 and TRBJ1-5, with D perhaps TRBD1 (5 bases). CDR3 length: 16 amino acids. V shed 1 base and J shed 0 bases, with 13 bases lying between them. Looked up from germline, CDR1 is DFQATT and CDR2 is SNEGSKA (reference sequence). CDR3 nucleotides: TGCAGTGCTAGAGTCGTCGGCAGGGATAGCAATCAGCCCCAGCATTTT. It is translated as CSARVVGRDSNQPQHF.

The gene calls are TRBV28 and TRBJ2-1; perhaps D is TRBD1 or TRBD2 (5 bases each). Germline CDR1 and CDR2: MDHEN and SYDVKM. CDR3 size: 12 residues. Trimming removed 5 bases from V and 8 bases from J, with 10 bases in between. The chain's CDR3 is CASSVPGHEQFF. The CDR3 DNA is TGTGCCAGCAGTGTCCCGGGACATGAGCAGTTCTTC. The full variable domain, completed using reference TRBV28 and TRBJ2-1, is DVKVTQSSRYLVKRTGEKVFLECVQDMDHENMFWYRQDPGLGLRLIYFSYDVKMKEKGDIPEGYSVSREKKERFSLILESASTNQTSMYLCASSVPGHEQFFGPGTRLTVL.

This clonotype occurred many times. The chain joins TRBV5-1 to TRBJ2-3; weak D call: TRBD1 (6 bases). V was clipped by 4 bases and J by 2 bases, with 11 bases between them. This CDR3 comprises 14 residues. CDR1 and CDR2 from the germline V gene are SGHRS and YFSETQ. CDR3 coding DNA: TGCGCCAGCAGCCCCGGGACATTCACAGATACGCAGTATTTT. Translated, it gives CASSPGTFTDTQYF.

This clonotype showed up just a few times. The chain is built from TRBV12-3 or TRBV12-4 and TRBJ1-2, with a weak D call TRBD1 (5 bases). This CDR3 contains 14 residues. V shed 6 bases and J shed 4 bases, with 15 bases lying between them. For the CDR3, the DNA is TGTGCCAGCAGCCTGGGGCGCGGAGGCTATGGCTACACCTTC. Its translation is CASSLGRGGYGYTF.

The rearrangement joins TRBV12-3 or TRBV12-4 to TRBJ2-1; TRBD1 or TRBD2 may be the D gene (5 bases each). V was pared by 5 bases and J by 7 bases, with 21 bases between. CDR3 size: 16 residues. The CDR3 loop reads CASSLPGTRRWNEQFF. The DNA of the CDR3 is TGTGCCAGCAGTCTACCCGGGACCAGACGTTGGAATGAGCAGTTCTTC.

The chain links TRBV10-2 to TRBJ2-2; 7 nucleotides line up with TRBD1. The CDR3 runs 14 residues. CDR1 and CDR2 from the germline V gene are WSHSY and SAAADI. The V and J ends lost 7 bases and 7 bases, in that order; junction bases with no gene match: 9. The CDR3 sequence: CASNNGQVDGELFF. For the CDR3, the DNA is TGCGCCAGCAACAATGGACAGGTGGACGGGGAGCTGTTTTTT.

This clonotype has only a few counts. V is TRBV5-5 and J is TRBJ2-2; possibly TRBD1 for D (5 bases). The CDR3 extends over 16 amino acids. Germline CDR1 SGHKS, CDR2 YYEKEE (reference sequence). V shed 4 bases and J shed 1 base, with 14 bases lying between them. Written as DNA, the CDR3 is TGTGCCAGCAGCGCCGACTTAACAGGGAACACCGGGGAGCTGTTTTTT. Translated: CASSADLTGNTGELFF.

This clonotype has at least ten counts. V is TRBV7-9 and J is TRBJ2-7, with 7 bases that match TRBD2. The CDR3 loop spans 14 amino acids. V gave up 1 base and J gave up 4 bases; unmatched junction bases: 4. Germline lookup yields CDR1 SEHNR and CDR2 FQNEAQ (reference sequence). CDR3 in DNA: TGTGCCAGCAGCTTAGGTGCGGGGGAGTACGAGCAGTACTTC. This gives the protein CASSLGAGEYEQYF.

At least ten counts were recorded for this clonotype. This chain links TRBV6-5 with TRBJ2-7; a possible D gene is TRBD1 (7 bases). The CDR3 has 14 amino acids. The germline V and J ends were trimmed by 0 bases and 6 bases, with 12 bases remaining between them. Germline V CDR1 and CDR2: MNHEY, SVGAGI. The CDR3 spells CASSYSRQGGEQYF. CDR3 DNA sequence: TGTGCCAGCAGTTACTCCCGTCAGGGGGGCGAGCAGTACTTC.

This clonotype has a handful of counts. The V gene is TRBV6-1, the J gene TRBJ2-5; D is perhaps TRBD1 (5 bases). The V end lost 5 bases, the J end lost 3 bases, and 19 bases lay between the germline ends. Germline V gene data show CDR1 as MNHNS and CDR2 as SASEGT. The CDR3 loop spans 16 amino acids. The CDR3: CASSPPWGRKKETQYF. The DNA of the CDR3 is TGTGCCAGCAGTCCCCCTTGGGGCAGAAAGAAAGAGACCCAGTACTTC.

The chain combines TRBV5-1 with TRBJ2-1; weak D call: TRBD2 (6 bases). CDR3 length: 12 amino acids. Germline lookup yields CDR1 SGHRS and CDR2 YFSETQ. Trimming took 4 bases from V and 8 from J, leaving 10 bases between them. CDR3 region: CASSKPGDEQFF. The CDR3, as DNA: TGCGCCAGCAGCAAGCCGGGAGATGAGCAGTTCTTC.

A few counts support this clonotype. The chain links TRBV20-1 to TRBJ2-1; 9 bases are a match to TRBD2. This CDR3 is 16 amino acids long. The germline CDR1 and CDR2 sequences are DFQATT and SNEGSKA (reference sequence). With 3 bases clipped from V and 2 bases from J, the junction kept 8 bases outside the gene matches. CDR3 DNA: TGCAGTGCTAGGGCGTCTAGCGGGAATGCCTACAATGAGCAGTTCTTC. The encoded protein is CSARASSGNAYNEQFF.

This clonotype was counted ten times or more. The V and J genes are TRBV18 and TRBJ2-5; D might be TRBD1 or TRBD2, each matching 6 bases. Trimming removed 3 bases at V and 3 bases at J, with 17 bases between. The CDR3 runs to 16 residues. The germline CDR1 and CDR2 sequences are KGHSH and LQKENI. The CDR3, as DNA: TGTGCCAGCTCACCCCGTACGGGGGCCACCAAAGAGACCCAGTACTTC. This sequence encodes CASSPRTGATKETQYF.

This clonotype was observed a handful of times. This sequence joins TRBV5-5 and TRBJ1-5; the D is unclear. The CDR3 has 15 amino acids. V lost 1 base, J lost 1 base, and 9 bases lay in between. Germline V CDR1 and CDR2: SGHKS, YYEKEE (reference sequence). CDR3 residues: CASSLQAASNQPQHF. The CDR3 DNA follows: TGTGCCAGCAGCTTGCAGGCCGCAAGCAATCAGCCCCAGCATTTT.

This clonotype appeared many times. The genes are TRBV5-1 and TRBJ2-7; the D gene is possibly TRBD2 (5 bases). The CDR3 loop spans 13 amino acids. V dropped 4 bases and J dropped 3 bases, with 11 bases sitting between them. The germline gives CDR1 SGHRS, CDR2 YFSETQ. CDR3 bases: TGCGCCAGCAGCAGGACTGGTAACTACGAGCAGTACTTC. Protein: CASSRTGNYEQYF.

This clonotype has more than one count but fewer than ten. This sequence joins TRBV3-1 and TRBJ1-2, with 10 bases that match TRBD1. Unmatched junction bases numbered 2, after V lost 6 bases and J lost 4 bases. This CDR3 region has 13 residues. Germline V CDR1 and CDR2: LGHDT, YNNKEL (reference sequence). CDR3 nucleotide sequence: TGTGCCAGCAGACGACAGGGGGCCTATGGCTACACCTTC. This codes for CASRRQGAYGYTF.

The CDR3 region is CASSSMGNEQYF. The CDR3 nucleotides are TGTGCCAGCAGTTCAATGGGGAACGAGCAGTACTTC. This chain joins TRBV5-4 and TRBJ2-7; D is ambiguous. V was trimmed by 5 bases and J by 5 bases, leaving 11 bases between them. The CDR3 runs 12 residues. Per germline, CDR1 SGHNT and CDR2 YYREEE (reference sequence).

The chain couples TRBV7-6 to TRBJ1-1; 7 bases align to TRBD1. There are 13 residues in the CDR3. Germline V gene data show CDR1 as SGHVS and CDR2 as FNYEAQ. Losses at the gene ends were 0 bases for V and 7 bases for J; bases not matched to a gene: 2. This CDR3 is CASSLAQGDEAFF. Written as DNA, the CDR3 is TGTGCCAGCAGCTTAGCTCAGGGGGATGAAGCTTTCTTT.

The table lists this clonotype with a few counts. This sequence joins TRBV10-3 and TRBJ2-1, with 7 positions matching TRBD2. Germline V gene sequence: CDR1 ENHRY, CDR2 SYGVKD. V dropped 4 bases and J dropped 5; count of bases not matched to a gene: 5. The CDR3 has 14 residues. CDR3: CAISGASGNNEQFF. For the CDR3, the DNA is TGTGCCATCAGTGGGGCTAGCGGCAACAATGAGCAGTTCTTC.

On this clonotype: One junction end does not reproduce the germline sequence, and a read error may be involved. The CDR3 DNA follows: TGTGCTAGCAGCTTATCCGGTTCCCCGGGACGCCCAGTGTACGAGCAGTACTTC. Residues: CASSLSGSPGRPVYEQYF. The V and J genes are TRBV7-7 and TRBJ2-7; D is possibly TRBD1 or TRBD2 (5 bases each). The V gene's germline CDR1 is SSHAT and CDR2 FNYEAQ (reference sequence). This CDR3 has 18 amino acids.